This entry lists 10 T cell receptor beta chains sequenced from one sample in a study of molecular identifiers for immune sequencing clone quantification. A single record per CDR3 protein comes from TCRdb applying MiXCR to the PCR reads. The data contain nearly 650,000 distinct CDR3 sequences, 25% of them singletons. The specimen was naive CD8+ T cells from blood, with Jurkat cell RNA spiked in. The subset here: FACS-sorted CD8+CD4-CCR7+CD45RA+ naive T cells. All receptors come from a human donor in good health. Some libraries in this study had Jurkat cell RNA spiked in.

This clonotype was observed many times. This rearrangement joins TRBV7-2 to TRBJ2-3, with D possibly matching TRBD1 (5 bases). In germline, CDR1 is SGHTA, CDR2 FQGNSA. CDR3 length equals 16 residues. Deletions cut 1 base from V and 0 bases from J, with 11 bases between. In DNA, the CDR3 is TGTGCCAGCAGCTTAGTGGTATCAGGGAGCACAGATACGCAGTATTTT. Protein: CASSLVVSGSTDTQYF.

At least ten counts were recorded for this clonotype. The chain couples TRBV29-1 to TRBJ2-5; a weak D match, TRBD2 (5 bases). Germline V lookup: CDR1 SQVTM, CDR2 ANQGSEA. The V end was cut by 4 bases, the J end by 5 bases, with 5 bases between. The CDR3 consists of 10 residues. The CDR3: CSVGGETQYF. The DNA for the CDR3 is TGCAGCGTTGGAGGGGAGACCCAGTACTTC.

The rearrangement uses TRBV4-3 and TRBJ2-2; weak D call: TRBD1 (6 bases). V was shortened by 1 base and J by 6 bases, with 18 bases between the two germline ends. CDR3 length: 17 residues. Germline V gives CDR1 LGHNA, CDR2 YSLEER. Written as DNA, the CDR3 is TGCGCCAGCAGCCAAGTGGTTGGAACAGGGTTGGCCGGGGAGCTGTTTTTT. This encodes CASSQVVGTGLAGELFF.

The chain is built from TRBV6-5 and TRBJ1-2; D gene ambiguous. V was clipped by 5 bases and J by 1 base, with 14 bases between them. CDR1 and CDR2 (germline): MNHEY, SVGAGI. The CDR3 consists of 15 residues. The CDR3 sequence is CASSQYTENNYGYTF. The CDR3 DNA follows: TGTGCCAGCAGTCAGTACACCGAAAATAACTATGGCTACACCTTC.

Many counts were recorded for this clonotype. The rearrangement uses TRBV29-1 and TRBJ2-3, with 9 bases identical to TRBD1. With V trimmed by 2 bases and J by 0 bases, 6 bases remained unmatched. This CDR3 is built from 16 residues. CDR1 and CDR2 (germline): SQVTM, ANQGSEA. CDR3 bases: TGCAGCGTTGAACCCCGGACAGGGGCTAGCACAGATACGCAGTATTTT. Residues: CSVEPRTGASTDTQYF.

The sample holds a few counts of this clonotype. The chain carries TRBV6-2 or TRBV6-3 and TRBJ2-7; weak D call: TRBD2 (5 bases). Deletions cut 7 bases from V and 0 bases from J, with 10 bases between. The CDR3 contains 13 residues. Germline CDR1 reads MNHEY; CDR2 reads SVGEGT. The CDR3 loop is CASMSGNSYEQYF. The CDR3 region has the DNA TGTGCCAGCATGTCGGGGAACTCCTACGAGCAGTACTTC.

Worth noting for this clonotype: A much larger clonotype is one base distant, so this may be a read error. The genes are TRBV12-3 or TRBV12-4 and TRBJ1-5; D is ambiguous. This CDR3 is built from 13 residues. DNA for the CDR3: TGTGCCAGCAGTCATCAGTACAATCAGCCCCAGCGTTTT. Its translation is CASSHQYNQPQRF.

V and J are TRBV6-2 or TRBV6-3 and TRBJ2-7; a weak D match, TRBD2 (6 bases). V lost 10 bases, J lost 6 bases, and 19 bases lay in between. Germline values: CDR1 MNHEY, CDR2 SVGEGT. The CDR3 runs to 13 residues. In nucleotides, the CDR3 is TGTGCCACCCAGAGTGGAGGGGATAGCGAGCAGTACTTC. Translated: CATQSGGDSEQYF.

This clonotype came up a few times. V is TRBV19 and J is TRBJ1-5; 10 nucleotides match TRBD1. Germline lookup yields CDR1 LNHDA and CDR2 SQIVND (reference sequence). Losses at the gene ends were 3 bases for V and 1 base for J; bases not matched to a gene: 3. The CDR3 is made up of 16 amino acids. The CDR3 here is CASSMMTGGSNQPQHF. CDR3 nucleotide sequence: TGTGCCAGTAGTATGATGACAGGGGGCAGCAATCAGCCCCAGCATTTT.

For this clonotype: This may be a read error: a much more frequent sequence differs by one nucleotide. The rearrangement links TRBV6-6 to TRBJ2-2; D is possibly TRBD1 or TRBD2 (6 bases each). This CDR3 has 11 residues. Germline assignment: CDR1 MNHNY and CDR2 SVGAGI (reference sequence). The CDR3 DNA reads TGTGCCAGCTGGTCAGAGGGGGGGCTGTTTTTT. This gives the protein CASWSEGGLFF.